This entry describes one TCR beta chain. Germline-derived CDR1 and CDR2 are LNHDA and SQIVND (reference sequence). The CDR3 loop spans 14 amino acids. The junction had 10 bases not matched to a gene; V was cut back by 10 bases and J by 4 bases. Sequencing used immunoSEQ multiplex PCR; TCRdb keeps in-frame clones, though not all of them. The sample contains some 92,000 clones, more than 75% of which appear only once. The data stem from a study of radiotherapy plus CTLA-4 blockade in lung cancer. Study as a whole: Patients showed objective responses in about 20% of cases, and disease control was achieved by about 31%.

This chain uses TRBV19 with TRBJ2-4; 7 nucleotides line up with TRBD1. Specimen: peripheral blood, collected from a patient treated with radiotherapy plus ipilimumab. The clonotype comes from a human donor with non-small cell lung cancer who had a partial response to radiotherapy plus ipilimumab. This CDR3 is CATSNPGQKNIQYF. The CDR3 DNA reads TGTGCCACCTCTAACCCGGGACAGAAAAACATTCAGTACTTC.